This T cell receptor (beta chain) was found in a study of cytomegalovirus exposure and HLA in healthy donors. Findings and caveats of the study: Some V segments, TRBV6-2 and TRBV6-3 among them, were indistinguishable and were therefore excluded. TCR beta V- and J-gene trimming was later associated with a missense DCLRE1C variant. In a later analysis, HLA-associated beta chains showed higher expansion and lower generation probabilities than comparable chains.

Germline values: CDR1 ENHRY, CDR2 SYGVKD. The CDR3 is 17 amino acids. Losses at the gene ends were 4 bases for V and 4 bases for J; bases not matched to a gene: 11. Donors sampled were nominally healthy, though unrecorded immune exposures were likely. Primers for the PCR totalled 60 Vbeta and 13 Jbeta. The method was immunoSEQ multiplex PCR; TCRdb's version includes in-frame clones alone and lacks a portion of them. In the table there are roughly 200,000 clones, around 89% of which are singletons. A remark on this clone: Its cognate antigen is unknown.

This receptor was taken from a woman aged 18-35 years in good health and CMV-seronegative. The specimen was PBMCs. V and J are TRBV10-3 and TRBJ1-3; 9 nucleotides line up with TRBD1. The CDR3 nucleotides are TGTGCCATCAGTGGGACAGGGGTTCCTTCCGTGGGAAACACCATATATTTT. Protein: CAISGTGVPSVGNTIYF.